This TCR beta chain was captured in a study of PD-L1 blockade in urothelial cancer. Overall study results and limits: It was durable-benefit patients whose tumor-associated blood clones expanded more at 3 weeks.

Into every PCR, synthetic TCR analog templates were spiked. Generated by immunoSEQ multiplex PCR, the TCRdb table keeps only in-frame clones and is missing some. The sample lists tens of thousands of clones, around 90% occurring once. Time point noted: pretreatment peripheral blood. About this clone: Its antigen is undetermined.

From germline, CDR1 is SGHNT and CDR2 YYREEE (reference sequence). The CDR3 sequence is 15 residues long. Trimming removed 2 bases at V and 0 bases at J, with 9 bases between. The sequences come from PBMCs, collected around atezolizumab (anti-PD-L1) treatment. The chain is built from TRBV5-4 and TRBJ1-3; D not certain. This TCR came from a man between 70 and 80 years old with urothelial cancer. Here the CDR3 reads CASSFGASSGNTIYF. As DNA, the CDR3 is TGTGCCAGCAGCTTTGGAGCAAGCTCTGGAAACACCATATATTTT.